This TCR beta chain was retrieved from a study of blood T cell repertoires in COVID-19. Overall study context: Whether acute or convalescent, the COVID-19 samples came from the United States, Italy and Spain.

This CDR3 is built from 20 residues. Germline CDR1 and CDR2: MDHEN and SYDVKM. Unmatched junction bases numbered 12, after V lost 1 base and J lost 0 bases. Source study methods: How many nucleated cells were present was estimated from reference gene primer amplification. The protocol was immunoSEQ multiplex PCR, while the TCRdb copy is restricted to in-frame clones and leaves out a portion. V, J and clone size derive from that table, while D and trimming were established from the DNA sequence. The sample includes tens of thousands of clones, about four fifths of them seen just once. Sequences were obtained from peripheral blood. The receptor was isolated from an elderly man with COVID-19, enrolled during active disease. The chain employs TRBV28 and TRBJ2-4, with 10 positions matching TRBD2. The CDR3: CASSLSGLAERQLAKNIQYF. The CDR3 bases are TGTGCCAGCAGTTTATCTGGACTAGCGGAGAGACAATTAGCCAAAAACATTCAGTACTTC.